The 4 T cell receptor beta chains given below trace back to one sample, sequenced in a study of T cell responses to AZD1222 COVID-19 vaccine. Assay used: immunoSEQ multiplex PCR; TCRdb lists only in-frame clones, some missing. The sample has around 140,000 clones, 93% seen once. The sequenced sample was peripheral blood, obtained on day 0 of AZD1222 vaccination. The receptors stem from an adult in good health.

The chain uses TRBV4-2 and TRBJ1-2, with D unresolved. Trimming pared 1 base from V and 4 bases from J, leaving 4 bases between. Germline CDR1 is LGHNA and CDR2 is YNFKEQ. The CDR3 length is 12 residues. CDR3 DNA: TGTGCCAGCAGCCAAGGCCCCTATGGCTACACCTTC. This encodes CASSQGPYGYTF.

The chain is built from TRBV20-1 and TRBJ1-1; no reliable D call. Trimming removed 6 bases from V and 5 bases from J, with 10 bases in between. Germline lookup yields CDR1 DFQATT and CDR2 SNEGSKA (reference sequence). The CDR3 runs 11 residues. CDR3 in DNA: TGCAGTGCGGGGTCACTTACTGAAGCTTTCTTT. It yields the protein CSAGSLTEAFF.

The chain links TRBV11-2 to TRBJ2-5, with a tentative D call TRBD2 (5 bases). This CDR3 is 15 amino acids long. The V and J ends lost 2 bases and 1 base respectively, with 11 bases between them. CDR1 is SGHAT and CDR2 is FQNNGV in the germline V gene. The CDR3 sequence is CASSLRAALQETQYF. The CDR3, as DNA: TGTGCCAGCAGCTTAAGAGCGGCTCTCCAAGAGACCCAGTACTTC.

This clone occurred once. The chain employs TRBV7-8 and TRBJ1-6, with a tentative D call TRBD1 (6 bases). Trimming took 5 bases from V and 14 from J, leaving 19 bases between them. The CDR3 runs 14 residues. Germline V lookup: CDR1 SGHVS, CDR2 FQNEAQ. CDR3 DNA sequence: TGTGCCAGCAGCGGGGGGCTGAAGGGGCTTTCCCTCCACTTT. Its protein is CASSGGLKGLSLHF.